The present TCR beta chain was sequenced within a study of beta chain features in type 1 diabetes. By way of CD45RO/CCR7/CD25/CD127/CD95/CD27, the CD4+ regulatory, stem cell-like memory, central memory and naive cells were sorted. Reverse transcription of all isolated RNA meant that expressed TCRB transcripts were sequenced. Average reads for naive, central memory and regulatory T cell samples were about 3.6 million. Sequencing used immunoSEQ multiplex PCR; TCRdb keeps in-frame clones, though not all of them. Here the sample spans almost 350,000 clones, roughly 8% being singletons. This CDR3 contains 12 residues. Germline V lookup: CDR1 KGHSH, CDR2 LQKENI. Study results and caveats: In every one of the four CD4+ subsets, TCRB CDR3s were moderately but significantly shorter in Type 1 diabetes patients.

This clone was recorded a few times. Its antigen is undetermined. An end of the junction does not agree with germline; a read error may underlie this. The sample comprised central memory CD4+ T cells from blood. The chain joins TRBV18 to TRBJ2-7; 8 positions agree with TRBD1. This TCR was sampled from a woman aged 18-29 years in good health. Written as DNA, the CDR3 is TGTGCCAGCTCACCAAATTTGAGACAGGGGAAATTC. It yields the protein CASSPNLRQGKF.